The 23 T cell receptor beta chains presented below share a single source sample, sequenced in a study of T-cell memory formation after mild COVID-19 (dated by TCRdb to the early 2020s). The library was made by 5' RACE. The run used an Illumina NovaSeq 6000. The public reads were reanalyzed by TCRdb: fastp trimming at Q25, MiXCR alignment, in-frame beta chains only. Each record represents a unique CDR3 protein, reported with the most common genes and DNA among its rows. Here the sample has roughly 620,000 distinct CDR3 sequences; 18% occur a single time. Together, the top ten hold about 12% of the sample. The sample was PBMCs or a T cell subset sorted from them (not recorded which). Every receptor here comes from an adult woman who had mild COVID-19 (a few samples of this study predate the infection). The sample titles of this study are shuffled in the database, so cell type and time point are left out; the donor was told from shared clones.

V and J are TRBV20-1 and TRBJ1-1; D is possibly TRBD1 (6 bases). Germline values: CDR1 DFQATT, CDR2 SNEGSKA (reference sequence). This CDR3 has 12 amino acids. The V gene lost 3 bases and the J gene lost 5 bases, with 10 bases spanning the gap. The CDR3 is CSARRGATEAFF. CDR3 bases: TGCAGTGCTAGGAGGGGGGCGACTGAAGCTTTCTTT.

This clonotype was counted a few times. The chain joins TRBV24-1 to TRBJ2-1, with unresolved D. V was clipped by 3 bases and J by 11 bases, with 13 bases between them. Germline values: CDR1 KGHDR, CDR2 SFDVKD. The CDR3 contains 13 residues. CDR3 sequence: CATSDRTSWKQFF. CDR3 in DNA: TGTGCCACCAGTGATCGAACCAGTTGGAAGCAGTTCTTC.

In this sample, this clonotype turned up a few times. The chain couples TRBV6-1 to TRBJ2-2, with 7 bases identical to TRBD1. Germline-derived CDR1 and CDR2 are MNHNS and SASEGT. There are 15 residues in the CDR3. Germline trimming cut 5 bases from V and 2 bases from J; bases unmatched to any gene: 5. CDR3: CASSPKGANTGELFF. The CDR3 DNA sequence: TGTGCCAGCAGTCCTAAGGGGGCAAACACCGGGGAGCTGTTTTTT.

Only a few counts were recorded for this clonotype. This chain links TRBV4-3 with TRBJ2-5; D not resolved. CDR3 length equals 15 residues. CDR1 and CDR2 from the germline V gene are LGHNA and YSLEER. Trimming cost V 4 bases and J 2 bases, with 14 bases left between them. The CDR3 DNA reads as TGCGCCAGCAGCCGTCGGGTCAGACCACAAGAGACCCAGTACTTC. This sequence encodes CASSRRVRPQETQYF.

The chain couples TRBV30 to TRBJ2-1; 12 nucleotides align to TRBD2. Losses at the gene ends were 0 bases for V and 7 bases for J; bases not matched to a gene: 10. The CDR3 has 17 residues. Germline V gene data show CDR1 as GTSNPN and CDR2 as SVGIG (reference sequence). CDR3 coding DNA: TGTGCCTGGAGTGTGAGACTAGCGGGAGATCAACGGAATGAGCAGTTCTTC. It translates to CAWSVRLAGDQRNEQFF.

This clonotype came up a few times. The chain has TRBV6-5 and TRBJ2-5; 7 nucleotides align to TRBD1. Trimming took 5 bases from V and 1 from J; bases not matched to a gene: 10. CDR3 length: 16 residues. The germline V gene encodes CDR1 MNHEY and CDR2 SVGAGI. CDR3 nucleotide sequence: TGTGCCAGCAGTACCTCTTCAGGGGGAATCCAAGAGACCCAGTACTTC. Translation: CASSTSSGGIQETQYF.

This rearrangement joins TRBV29-1 to TRBJ2-7, with D tentatively TRBD1 or TRBD2 (5 bases each). Deletions cut 6 bases from V and 2 bases from J, with 14 bases between. The V gene's germline CDR1 is SQVTM and CDR2 ANQGSEA. The CDR3 spans 13 residues. CDR3 loop: CSVEGRDTYEQYF. The DNA for the CDR3 is TGCAGCGTCGAGGGACGGGATACCTACGAGCAGTACTTC.

A few counts support this clonotype. This rearrangement joins TRBV6-5 to TRBJ2-2; 7 bases are shared with TRBD1. Losses at the gene ends were 6 bases for V and 6 bases for J; bases not matched to a gene: 10. This CDR3 has 15 residues. Germline V gives CDR1 MNHEY, CDR2 SVGAGI. CDR3 sequence (DNA): TGTGCCAGCAGACCCGAAGGGGGCATTGCCGGGGAGCTGTTTTTT. Protein product: CASRPEGGIAGELFF.

This clonotype was seen ten or more times. The J gene is TRBJ1-1, the V gene TRBV20-1; D perhaps matches TRBD1 (5 bases). The CDR3 covers 14 residues. Germline-derived CDR1 and CDR2 are DFQATT and SNEGSKA (reference sequence). Trimming pared 0 bases from V and 5 bases from J, leaving 13 bases between. In DNA form, the CDR3 reads TGCAGTGCTAGAGACGCGGGCAGGGCTACTGAAGCTTTCTTT. Amino acid sequence: CSARDAGRATEAFF.

The CDR3 sequence is CASSVDGTSEAFF. The CDR3 DNA reads as TGTGCCAGCAGCGTAGATGGCACTTCTGAAGCTTTCTTT. This sequence joins TRBV9 and TRBJ1-1; D is unclear. Looked up from germline, CDR1 is SGDLS and CDR2 is YYNGEE. Trimming cost V 0 bases and J 6 bases, with 9 bases left between them. CDR3 length: 13 residues.

This clonotype came up many times. The chain links TRBV20-1 to TRBJ2-1, with TRBD2 identical over 10 bases. The CDR3 has 17 residues. V trimming: 6 bases; J trimming: 0 bases; junction bases outside the gene matches: 11. The germline CDR1 and CDR2 sequences are DFQATT and SNEGSKA (reference sequence). CDR3 sequence reads: CSAPLAGSLSSYNEQFF. The CDR3 DNA reads as TGCAGTGCCCCACTAGCGGGATCATTAAGCTCCTACAATGAGCAGTTCTTC.

The table lists this clonotype with a few counts. The chain couples TRBV30 to TRBJ2-1; TRBD2 agrees at 9 bases. Looked up from germline, CDR1 is GTSNPN and CDR2 is SVGIG (reference sequence). The CDR3 covers 12 residues. CDR3 residues: CTGGLAGIEQFF. The CDR3, as DNA: TGTACCGGGGGGCTAGCGGGAATTGAGCAGTTCTTC.

Here the CDR3 reads CATSRVHRDDEKLFF. DNA of the CDR3: TGTGCCACCAGCAGAGTGCACAGGGACGATGAAAAACTGTTTTTT. The chain is built from TRBV15 and TRBJ1-4; maybe TRBD1 (6 bases). Trimming took 1 base from V and 6 from J, leaving 12 bases between them. From germline, CDR1 is LNHNV and CDR2 YYDKDF (reference sequence). This CDR3 is 15 amino acids long.

This chain uses TRBV7-9 with TRBJ2-7, with D possibly being TRBD1 or TRBD2 (6 bases each). Trimming took 1 base from V and 1 from J, leaving 26 bases between them. The CDR3 length is 20 residues. Germline V CDR1 and CDR2: SEHNR, FQNEAQ (reference sequence). Here the CDR3 reads CASSLVPGAYPVPLSYEQYF. The CDR3 coding sequence is TGTGCCAGCAGCTTAGTCCCGGGGGCCTACCCTGTCCCCTTATCCTACGAGCAGTACTTC.

About this clonotype: A junction boundary mismatches the germline segment, possibly from a read error. The rearrangement joins TRBV5-1 to TRBJ2-3, with 10 bases that match TRBD1. The germline V gene has CDR1 SGHRS and CDR2 YFSETQ. The CDR3 covers 16 residues. The CDR3 DNA reads as TGCGCCAGCAGATTGGCGACAGGGGGCGGCACAGATACGCAGTATTTT. Translating it yields CASRLATGGGTDTQYF.

The chain links TRBV29-1 to TRBJ1-2; no definite D call. This CDR3 comprises 9 residues. CDR1 SQVTM and CDR2 ANQGSEA come from the germline V gene. Trimming took 6 bases from V and 8 from J, leaving 7 bases between them. CDR3 nucleotide sequence: TGCAGCGTCCAGGTGGGCTACACCTTC. Its protein product is CSVQVGYTF.

V gene TRBV5-5 combines with J gene TRBJ1-1; D uncertain. This CDR3 region has 15 residues. Trimming stripped 0 bases from V and 2 bases from J, with 11 bases between. From germline, CDR1 is SGHKS and CDR2 YYEKEE (reference sequence). CDR3 region: CASSLVSVLNTEAFF. Here the CDR3 DNA reads TGTGCCAGCAGCTTGGTGTCCGTCCTAAACACTGAAGCTTTCTTT.

This clonotype has only a few counts. The chain couples TRBV7-2 to TRBJ2-3; the match to TRBD2 covers 9 bases. CDR1 is SGHTA and CDR2 is FQGNSA in the germline V gene. V shed 0 bases, J shed 5 bases, and the junction held 15 bases outside the gene matches. CDR3 length: 19 amino acids. The CDR3 region has the DNA TGTGCCAGCAGCTTAGCGGGATTTATAGCGGGAGTTATCCTAGATACGCAGTATTTT. Protein sequence: CASSLAGFIAGVILDTQYF.

Note on this clonotype: An end of the junction differs from the germline gene, which may be a read error. The chain recombines TRBV6-5 with TRBJ2-2; perhaps D is TRBD1 or TRBD2 (5 bases each). CDR1 is MNHEY, CDR2 SVGAGI, per germline. This CDR3 has 13 residues. The chain's CDR3 is CASSYNGGGGLFF. DNA of the CDR3: TGTGCCAGCAGTTACAATGGAGGTGGGGGGCTGTTTTTT.

This clonotype has just a few counts. V and J are TRBV28 and TRBJ2-2, with a tentative D call TRBD2 (6 bases). Germline V gene sequence: CDR1 MDHEN, CDR2 SYDVKM. There are 15 residues in the CDR3. Trimming cost V 7 bases and J 5 bases, with 17 bases left between them. In nucleotides, the CDR3 is TGTGCCAGCACCGCGGGGCTCCGGTGGACCGGGGAGCTGTTTTTT. Protein: CASTAGLRWTGELFF.

The V gene is TRBV11-2, the J gene TRBJ1-1; TRBD1 matches 7 bases. Germline V gives CDR1 SGHAT, CDR2 FQNNGV. The CDR3 has 14 amino acids. The J segment lost 9 bases and the V segment lost 3 bases, leaving 10 bases of the junction unmatched. This CDR3 reads CASSLGQPSGKAFF. The CDR3 nucleotides read TGTGCCAGCAGCTTGGGACAGCCCTCGGGCAAAGCTTTCTTT.

This clonotype was seen a handful of times. The chain couples TRBV29-1 to TRBJ2-7; 7 bases align to TRBD1. The CDR3 contains 11 residues. CDR1 SQVTM and CDR2 ANQGSEA come from the germline V gene. V lost 7 bases, J lost 3 bases, and 3 bases stayed unmatched. The CDR3 DNA reads as TGCAGCGCCGGGGACAGCTACGAGCAGTACTTC. Translating it yields CSAGDSYEQYF.

This clonotype was seen more than once but under ten times. The gene calls are TRBV19 and TRBJ2-7; 8 bases align to TRBD1. Germline assignment: CDR1 LNHDA and CDR2 SQIVND (reference sequence). V shed 1 base, J shed 1 base, and the junction held 12 bases outside the gene matches. CDR3 size: 18 residues. The CDR3 reads CASSIVPQGATVSYEQYF. The CDR3, as DNA: TGTGCCAGTAGTATAGTCCCCCAGGGGGCAACCGTTTCCTACGAGCAGTACTTC.